This T cell receptor (beta chain) was found in a study of shared clonotypes between healthy human individuals. Across the study: Per donor, CD8 memory used one plate, CD8 naive used two, CD4 memory used three and CD4 naive used three.

This CDR3 is built from 13 residues. Germline loops: CDR1 SGHDT, CDR2 YYEEEE. Trimming removed 4 bases from V and 3 bases from J; junction bases left unmatched: 4. The protocol was immunoSEQ multiplex PCR, while the TCRdb copy is restricted to in-frame clones and leaves out a portion. The table records roughly 1,100,000 clones, approximately 70% of them present only once. The sample was memory CD4+ T cells sorted from blood. Specified subset: CD45RA-negative fraction. The chain joins TRBV5-6 to TRBJ2-7, with 7 bases aligning to TRBD2. The TCR sequence derives from a man aged 18 to 29 in good health. Here the CDR3 DNA reads TGTGCCAGCAGCGAGACTAGCTTCTACGAGCAGTACTTC. It translates to CASSETSFYEQYF. Full variable domain (remainder filled in from reference TRBV5-6 and TRBJ2-7): DAGVTQSPTHLIKTRGQQVTLRCSPKSGHDTVSWYQQALGQGPQFIFQYYEEEERQRGNFPDRFSGHQFPNYSSELNVNALLLGDSALYLCASSETSFYEQYFGPGTRLTVT.